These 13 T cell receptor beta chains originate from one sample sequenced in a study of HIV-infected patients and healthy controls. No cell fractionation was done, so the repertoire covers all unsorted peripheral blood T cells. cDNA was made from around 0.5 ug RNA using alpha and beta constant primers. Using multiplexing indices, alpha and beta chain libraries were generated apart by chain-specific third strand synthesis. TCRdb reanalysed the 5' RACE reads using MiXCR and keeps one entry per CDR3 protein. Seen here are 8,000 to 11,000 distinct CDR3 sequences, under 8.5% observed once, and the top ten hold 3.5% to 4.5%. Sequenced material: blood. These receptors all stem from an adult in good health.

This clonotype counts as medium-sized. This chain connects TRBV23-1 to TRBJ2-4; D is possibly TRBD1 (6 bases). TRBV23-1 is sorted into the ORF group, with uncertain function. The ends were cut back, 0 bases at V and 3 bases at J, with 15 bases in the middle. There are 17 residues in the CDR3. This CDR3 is CASSQSWGLVVKNIQYF. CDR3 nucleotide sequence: TGCGCCAGCAGTCAATCTTGGGGGCTGGTGGTCAAAAACATTCAGTACTTC.

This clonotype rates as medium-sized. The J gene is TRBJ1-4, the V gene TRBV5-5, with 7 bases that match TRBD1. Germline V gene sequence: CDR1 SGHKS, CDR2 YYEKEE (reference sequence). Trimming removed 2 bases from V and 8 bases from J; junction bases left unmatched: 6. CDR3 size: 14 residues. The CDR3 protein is CASSFQGDGEKLFF. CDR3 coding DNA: TGTGCCAGCAGCTTTCAGGGGGACGGCGAAAAACTGTTTTTT.

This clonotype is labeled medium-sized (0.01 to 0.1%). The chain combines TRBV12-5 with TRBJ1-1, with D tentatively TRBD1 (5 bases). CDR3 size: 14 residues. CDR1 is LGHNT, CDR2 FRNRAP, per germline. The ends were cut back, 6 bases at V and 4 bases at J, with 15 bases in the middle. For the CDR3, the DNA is TGTGCTAGTGGACCGTGGGGAGGGGCCACTGAAGCTTTCTTT. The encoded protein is CASGPWGGATEAFF.

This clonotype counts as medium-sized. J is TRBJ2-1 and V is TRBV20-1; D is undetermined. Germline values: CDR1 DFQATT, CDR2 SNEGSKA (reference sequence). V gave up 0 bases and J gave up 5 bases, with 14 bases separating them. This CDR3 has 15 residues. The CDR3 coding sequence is TGCAGTGCTAGAGACCCGGCCTGGGATCACAATGAGCAGTTCTTC. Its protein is CSARDPAWDHNEQFF.

Here the CDR3 reads CASSQEIYGYTF. CDR3 coding DNA: TGTGCCAGCAGCCAAGAGATCTATGGCTACACCTTC. The J gene is TRBJ1-2, the V gene TRBV3-1; D unclear. Germline values: CDR1 LGHDT, CDR2 YNNKEL (reference sequence). Between the trimmed V and J ends, which lost 0 bases and 4 bases, there was a span of 3 bases. CDR3 length: 12 amino acids.

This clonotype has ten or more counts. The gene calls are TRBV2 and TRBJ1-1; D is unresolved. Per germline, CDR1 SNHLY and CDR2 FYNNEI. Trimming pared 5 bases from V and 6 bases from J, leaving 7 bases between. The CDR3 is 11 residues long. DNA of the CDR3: TGTGCCAGCAGTAATGTAGCTGAAGCTTTCTTT. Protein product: CASSNVAEAFF.

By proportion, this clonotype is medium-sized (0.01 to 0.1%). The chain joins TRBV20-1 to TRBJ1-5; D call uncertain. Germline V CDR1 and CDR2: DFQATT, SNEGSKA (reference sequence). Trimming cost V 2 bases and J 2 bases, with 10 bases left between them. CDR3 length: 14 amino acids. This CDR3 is CSARFDGRNQPQHF. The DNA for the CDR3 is TGCAGTGCTAGATTTGACGGACGCAATCAGCCCCAGCATTTT.

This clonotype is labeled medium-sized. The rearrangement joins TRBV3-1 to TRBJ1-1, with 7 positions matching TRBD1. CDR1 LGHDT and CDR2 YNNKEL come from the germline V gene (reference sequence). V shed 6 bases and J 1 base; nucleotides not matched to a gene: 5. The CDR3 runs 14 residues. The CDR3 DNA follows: TGTGCCAGCAGGCGAGGGACAGCGAACACTGAAGCTTTCTTT. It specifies CASRRGTANTEAFF.

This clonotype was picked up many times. CDR3 coding DNA: TGTGCCTGGAGTGTACTAGCGGACACCGGGGAGCTGTTTTTT. It is translated as CAWSVLADTGELFF. V and J are TRBV30 and TRBJ2-2; 8 nucleotides agree with TRBD2. The CDR3 loop spans 14 amino acids. V gave up 0 bases and J gave up 3 bases; unmatched junction bases: 0. Per the germline V gene, CDR1 is GTSNPN and CDR2 is SVGIG (reference sequence).

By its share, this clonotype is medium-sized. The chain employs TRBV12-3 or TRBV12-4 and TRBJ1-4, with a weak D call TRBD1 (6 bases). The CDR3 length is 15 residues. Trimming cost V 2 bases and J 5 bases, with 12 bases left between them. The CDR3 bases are TGTGCCAGCAGTTTATCAGGGGCCGCAAATGAAAAACTGTTTTTT. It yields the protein CASSLSGAANEKLFF.

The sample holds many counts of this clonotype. The chain's CDR3 is CASSTRRDRGTGKLFF. CDR3 bases: TGTGCCAGCAGCACACGAAGAGACAGGGGGACGGGAAAACTGTTTTTT. The chain recombines TRBV7-8 with TRBJ1-4; 9 positions agree with TRBD1. CDR1 and CDR2 from the germline V gene are SGHVS and FQNEAQ. This CDR3 has 16 amino acids. The ends lost 5 bases at V and 10 bases at J; junction bases unmatched: 14.

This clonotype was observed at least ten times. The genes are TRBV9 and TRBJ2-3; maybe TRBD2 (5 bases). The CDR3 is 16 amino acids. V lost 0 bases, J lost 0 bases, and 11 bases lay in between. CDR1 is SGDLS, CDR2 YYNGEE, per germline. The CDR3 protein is CASSVGLASSTDTQYF. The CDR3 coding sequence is TGTGCCAGCAGCGTAGGTCTAGCTTCTAGCACAGATACGCAGTATTTT.

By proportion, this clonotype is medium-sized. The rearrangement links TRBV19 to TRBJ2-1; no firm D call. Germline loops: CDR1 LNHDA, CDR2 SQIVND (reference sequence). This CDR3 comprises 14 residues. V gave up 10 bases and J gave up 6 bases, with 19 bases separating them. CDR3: CATLKKRFSNEQFF. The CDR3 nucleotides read TGTGCCACCCTCAAAAAGAGGTTTTCCAATGAGCAGTTCTTC.